This T cell receptor (beta chain) stems from a study of PD-L1 blockade in urothelial cancer. For the study at large: Patients had received 0 to 3 prior chemotherapy regimens. Blood drawn 3 weeks (second dose) and 6 weeks after treatment start was analyzed.

Described time point: pretreatment peripheral blood. Produced via immunoSEQ multiplex PCR; TCRdb's table is partial and in-frame only. The sample shows more than 75,000 clones, 80% to 85% of them seen only once. This CDR3 comprises 12 residues. CDR1 LNHDA and CDR2 SQIVND come from the germline V gene (reference sequence). V was clipped by 6 bases and J by 6 bases; unmatched bases: 3. This chain connects TRBV19 to TRBJ1-2, with 8 bases lining up with TRBD1. The sequence came from a man aged 55-75 years with urothelial cancer. The source material was PBMCs, sampled around atezolizumab (anti-PD-L1) treatment. The chain's CDR3 is CASRTGVDGYTF. The CDR3 DNA follows: TGTGCCAGTAGGACAGGGGTGGATGGCTACACCTTC.